The 18 T cell receptor beta chains listed next were all sequenced from one sample in a study of T-cell reconstitution after alpha-beta-depleted transplantation in children (dated by TCRdb to 2016 to 2017). The library relied on PCR. TCRdb records Illumina HiSeq 2500 as the sequencer. TCR library preparation used molecular barcoding, with unique molecular identifiers applied to normalize quantification of the TCRbeta repertoire. TCRdb took the public reads, trimmed them with fastp at Q25, ran MiXCR for clone calling and kept in-frame beta chains. Entries that share a CDR3 protein sequence are merged under the most common genes and DNA. For this sample the table gives about 510,000 distinct CDR3 sequences, of which about an eighth were detected only once. The ten largest clones represent 12% to 15% of the sample. Taken with the paper, the label for treatment or condition translates to: allogeneic hematopoietic cell transplantation with graft depleted of TCRalphabeta T cells and CD19 B cells.

Sample: PBMCs, mostly from graft donor cells, taken 180 days after TCRalphabeta/CD19-depleted stem cell transplant. The receptors derive from a female patient aged 2 to 10 who had a stem cell transplant for aplastic anemia, so the T cells may come from the graft donor.

The sample holds many counts of this clonotype. The V and J genes are TRBV7-9 and TRBJ2-7; tentatively, D is TRBD2 (5 bases). Deletions cut 2 bases from V and 4 bases from J, with 9 bases between. Germline V gives CDR1 SEHNR, CDR2 FQNEAQ (reference sequence). This CDR3 is built from 13 residues. The CDR3 nucleotides read TGTGCCAGCAGCTTAATGGACTCTTACGAGCAGTACGTC. Its protein is CASSLMDSYEQYV.

The rearrangement uses TRBV20-1 and TRBJ2-7; TRBD2 is a possible D gene (6 bases). This CDR3 comprises 14 residues. The V gene's germline CDR1 is DFQATT and CDR2 SNEGSKA (reference sequence). Trimming pared 3 bases from V and 1 base from J, leaving 13 bases between. CDR3 residues: CSASPRRVSYEQYF. The CDR3 nucleotides are TGCAGTGCTAGCCCCAGGAGGGTTTCCTACGAGCAGTACTTC.

This clonotype was detected only once. A read error may produce the germline difference seen at one junction end. CDR3 sequence reads: CASGLRSSGSIGEQFF. The CDR3 bases are TGCGCCAGCGGCTTGAGGTCTAGCGGGAGTATAGGAGAGCAGTTCTTC. The rearrangement uses TRBV5-1 and TRBJ2-1, with 10 bases fitting TRBD2. CDR3 length: 16 amino acids. The germline gives CDR1 SGHRS, CDR2 YFSETQ.

This clonotype was counted at least ten times. The chain links TRBV6-2 or TRBV6-3 to TRBJ1-2; TRBD1 might be the D (5 bases). Germline values: CDR1 MNHEY, CDR2 SVGEGT. The CDR3 length is 14 residues. Trimming took 0 bases from V and 5 from J, leaving 10 bases between them. DNA of the CDR3: TGTGCCAGCAGTTACTCGCCCAGGGAGTATGGCTACACCTTC. Translating it yields CASSYSPREYGYTF.

This clonotype has more than one count but fewer than ten. V gene TRBV20-1 combines with J gene TRBJ2-1, with 12 bases aligning to TRBD2. With 3 bases clipped from V and 7 bases from J, the junction kept 4 bases outside the gene matches. Germline V gene lookup returns CDR1 DFQATT and CDR2 SNEGSKA (reference sequence). The CDR3 contains 14 residues. The CDR3 is CSASTLAGGNEQFF. DNA of the CDR3: TGCAGTGCTAGTACCCTAGCGGGAGGGAATGAGCAGTTCTTC.

To note about this clonotype: A read error may account for a junction end that differs from germline. The V gene is TRBV5-1, the J gene TRBJ2-1, with 10 bases fitting TRBD2. The CDR3 totals 16 residues. Germline V gene sequence: CDR1 SGHRS, CDR2 YFSETQ. CDR3 protein: CASSAPPVAGGNQQFF. The CDR3 region has the DNA TGCGCCAGCAGCGCTCCTCCGGTAGCGGGAGGCAATCAGCAGTTCTTC.

This clonotype was detected ten times or more. V is TRBV12-3 or TRBV12-4 and J is TRBJ2-1; D is uncertain. The ends were cut back, 1 base at V and 7 bases at J, with 14 bases in the middle. CDR3 length: 15 residues. Here the CDR3 reads CASSLEDPRLNEQFF. The DNA of the CDR3 is TGTGCCAGCAGTTTAGAGGATCCCCGGTTGAATGAGCAGTTCTTC.

This clonotype was detected a few times. This chain links TRBV6-5 with TRBJ2-1; 9 bases agree with TRBD2. V shed 2 bases and J 1 base; nucleotides not matched to a gene: 9. The CDR3 consists of 18 residues. Germline assignment: CDR1 MNHEY and CDR2 SVGAGI. The CDR3: CASSYPTRLAESYNEQFF. CDR3 nucleotide sequence: TGTGCCAGCAGTTACCCGACCCGACTAGCGGAATCCTACAATGAGCAGTTCTTC.

This clonotype was picked up many times. As DNA, the CDR3 is TGCGCCAGCAGCAGCAGCGGCTACGAGCAGTACGTC. Its translation: CASSSSGYEQYV. The V call is TRBV5-1, the J call TRBJ2-7; D may be TRBD2 (5 bases). The germline gives CDR1 SGHRS, CDR2 YFSETQ. This CDR3 is built from 12 residues. V gave up 4 bases and J gave up 3 bases, with 8 bases separating them.

This clonotype came up many times. The gene calls are TRBV7-6 and TRBJ1-1, with TRBD1 matching 7 bases. The V gene's germline CDR1 is SGHVS and CDR2 FNYEAQ. V gave up 4 bases and J gave up 2 bases; unmatched junction bases: 7. This CDR3 is 15 amino acids long. DNA for the CDR3: TGTGCCAGCAGCTCTAACGGACAGGTCAACACTGAAGCTTTCTTT. It yields the protein CASSSNGQVNTEAFF.

The chain has TRBV20-1 and TRBJ1-2; the match to TRBD1 covers 10 bases. CDR1 and CDR2 from the germline V gene are DFQATT and SNEGSKA (reference sequence). The CDR3 length is 12 residues. The junction had 5 bases not matched to a gene; V was cut back by 6 bases and J by 7 bases. For the CDR3, the DNA is TGCAGTGCCATGACAGGGGGCCTTGGCTACACCTTC. Amino acids: CSAMTGGLGYTF.

The CDR3 sequence is CASSSRGGQGNQPQHF. For the CDR3, the DNA is TGTGCCAGCAGCTCGAGGGGAGGACAGGGCAATCAGCCCCAGCATTTT. The V and J genes are TRBV7-2 and TRBJ1-5; the match to TRBD1 covers 7 bases. The J segment lost 2 bases and the V segment lost 4 bases, leaving 8 bases of the junction unmatched. The CDR3 runs 16 residues. CDR1 is SGHTA and CDR2 is FQGNSA in the germline V gene.

This clonotype has only a few counts. The chain is built from TRBV19 and TRBJ1-2, with D unclear. Trimming left V 5 bases short and J 8 bases short, with 15 bases between. The CDR3 runs to 13 residues. The germline gives CDR1 LNHDA, CDR2 SQIVND (reference sequence). CDR3 protein: CASSLYRQVGYTF. CDR3 DNA: TGTGCCAGTAGTCTCTACCGACAAGTGGGCTACACCTTC.

This clonotype has a handful of counts. V usage is TRBV4-2 and J usage is TRBJ2-7; 7 nucleotides line up with TRBD1. V lost 4 bases, J lost 7 bases, and 13 bases stayed unmatched. This CDR3 region has 15 residues. Germline lookup yields CDR1 LGHNA and CDR2 YNFKEQ. CDR3 sequence (DNA): TGTGCCAGCAGCCGGCCAGACAGGGATCTGGGGGAGCAGTACTTC. Its translation: CASSRPDRDLGEQYF.

This clonotype has a count of ten or more. The J gene is TRBJ2-1, the V gene TRBV28; 9 nucleotides line up with TRBD1. Looked up from germline, CDR1 is MDHEN and CDR2 is SYDVKM. Trimming at V came to 4 bases and at J to 2 bases, leaving 9 bases not matched to a gene. The CDR3 loop spans 17 amino acids. In DNA form, the CDR3 reads TGTGCCAGCAGTTGGGGGTACAGGGGGCGGCCCTACAATGAGCAGTTCTTC. Amino acids: CASSWGYRGRPYNEQFF.

This clonotype has just a few counts. The rearrangement links TRBV18 to TRBJ2-7; weak D call: TRBD1 (5 bases). The CDR3 runs 17 residues. Germline loops: CDR1 KGHSH, CDR2 LQKENI. V was cut by 6 bases and J by 2 bases, with 23 bases left in between. The CDR3 sequence is CASSLNQGISPPYEQYV. The CDR3 nucleotides are TGTGCCAGCTCGCTGAATCAGGGTATTAGCCCTCCCTACGAGCAGTACGTC.

This clonotype has a count of ten or more. The chain is built from TRBV4-3 and TRBJ1-1; no clear D. Looked up from germline, CDR1 is LGHNA and CDR2 is YSLEER. The CDR3 contains 13 residues. Trimming left V 0 bases short and J 0 bases short, with 2 bases between. Here the CDR3 DNA reads TGCGCCAGCAGCCAAGAGTTGAACACTGAAGCTTTCTTT. Protein sequence: CASSQELNTEAFF.

This clonotype has just a few counts. V usage is TRBV5-6 and J usage is TRBJ2-2; 15 nucleotides agree with TRBD2. The V segment lost 2 bases and the J segment 6 bases; nucleotides outside the gene matches: 14. Germline CDR1 and CDR2: SGHDT and YYEEEE. The CDR3 is 20 amino acids. The CDR3: CASSLRLGTSGRPRSGELFF. The DNA of the CDR3 is TGTGCCAGCAGCTTACGGCTTGGGACTAGCGGGAGGCCACGGTCCGGGGAGCTGTTTTTT. The complete variable domain, with remaining parts taken from reference TRBV5-6 and TRBJ2-2, reads DAGVTQSPTHLIKTRGQQVTLRCSPKSGHDTVSWYQQALGQGPQFIFQYYEEEERQRGNFPDRFSGHQFPNYSSELNVNALLLGDSALYLCASSLRLGTSGRPRSGELFFGEGSRLTVL.